These 32 T cell receptor beta chains were sequenced from one sample in a study of blood T cells in healthy people across ages. The authors ran a second PCR of about 7 to 11 cycles using a sample-barcoded 5' primer and a J-beta primer mix. A single record per CDR3 protein comes from TCRdb applying MiXCR to the 5' RACE reads. The sample includes under 1,000,000 distinct CDR3 sequences, 35% to 60% seen only once; the top ten take around 18%. The source material was blood. These TCRs come from a man aged 80 or over in good health.

The chain carries TRBV5-1 and TRBJ1-6; 10 bases agree with TRBD1. V lost 3 bases, J lost 9 bases, and 6 bases stayed unmatched. CDR3 size: 15 residues. The germline V gene encodes CDR1 SGHRS and CDR2 YFSETQ. DNA for the CDR3: TGCGCCAGCAGCTCTCCGACAGGGGGCCGTTCACCCCTCCACTTT. Its translation is CASSSPTGGRSPLHF.

The chain uses TRBV4-2 and TRBJ2-1; unclear D gene. Trimming stripped 4 bases from V and 8 bases from J, with 12 bases between. Germline assignment: CDR1 LGHNA and CDR2 YNFKEQ. The CDR3 loop spans 13 amino acids. The CDR3, as DNA: TGTGCCAGCAGCCCAACACTCAAGCATGAGCAGTTCTTC. Amino acids: CASSPTLKHEQFF.

This chain uses TRBV20-1 with TRBJ2-2, with a tentative D call TRBD1 (6 bases). CDR3 size: 16 residues. V shed 0 bases and J shed 0 bases, with 11 bases lying between them. Germline-derived CDR1 and CDR2 are DFQATT and SNEGSKA (reference sequence). Here the CDR3 reads CSAREVGTTNTGELFF. The CDR3 DNA follows: TGCAGTGCTAGAGAAGTTGGGACAACGAACACCGGGGAGCTGTTTTTT.

This clonotype has a count of ten or more. The V call is TRBV7-2, the J call TRBJ2-7, with D maybe TRBD1 (6 bases). The CDR3 is made up of 14 amino acids. Germline V CDR1 and CDR2: SGHTA, FQGNSA. The V end lost 0 bases, the J end lost 6 bases, and 12 bases lay between the germline ends. CDR3 sequence (DNA): TGTGCCAGCAGCTTAGCTCTGGGCAGGGGCGAGCAGTACTTC. Amino acids: CASSLALGRGEQYF.

The CDR3 region is CSAAGTQSTPLHF. The CDR3 DNA follows: TGCAGTGCTGCCGGGACCCAAAGTACTCCCCTCCACTTT. The chain carries TRBV20-1 and TRBJ1-6; perhaps TRBD1 as D (5 bases). CDR3 length: 13 residues. Germline values: CDR1 DFQATT, CDR2 SNEGSKA (reference sequence). V was shortened by 5 bases and J by 13 bases, with 18 bases between the two germline ends.

The chain employs TRBV29-1 and TRBJ2-3, with 9 bases matching TRBD1. CDR3 length equals 12 residues. After removal of 8 bases from V and 4 bases from J, the junction contained 4 bases not matched to a gene. Germline V gene lookup returns CDR1 SQVTM and CDR2 ANQGSEA. This chain's CDR3 is CSIRTGADTQYF. The CDR3 DNA follows: TGCAGCATCAGGACAGGGGCAGATACGCAGTATTTT.

This clonotype was seen a single time. V usage is TRBV7-9 and J usage is TRBJ1-2; a weak D match, TRBD1 (6 bases). The CDR3 totals 13 residues. Trimming left V 5 bases short and J 8 bases short, with 15 bases between. Germline lookup yields CDR1 SEHNR and CDR2 FQNEAQ (reference sequence). The CDR3 loop reads CASSVEGQRGYTF. The CDR3 DNA reads as TGTGCCAGCAGCGTAGAGGGACAAAGGGGCTACACCTTC.

The chain joins TRBV20-1 to TRBJ1-6; no definite D call. Trimming cost V 3 bases and J 6 bases, with 9 bases left between them. Germline loops: CDR1 DFQATT, CDR2 SNEGSKA (reference sequence). The CDR3 extends over 13 amino acids. The CDR3 sequence: CSASHPANSPLHF. In DNA form, the CDR3 reads TGCAGTGCTAGCCATCCGGCTAATTCACCCCTCCACTTT.

The V and J genes are TRBV20-1 and TRBJ2-3; 9 positions agree with TRBD1. Germline-derived CDR1 and CDR2 are DFQATT and SNEGSKA (reference sequence). The CDR3 totals 14 residues. V was clipped by 5 bases and J by 3 bases; unmatched bases: 6. The CDR3 DNA follows: TGCAGTGCTGCCGGGACAGGGCATACAGATACGCAGTATTTT. Encoded protein: CSAAGTGHTDTQYF.

The chain has TRBV6-5 and TRBJ1-1; possibly TRBD1 for D (5 bases). The length of the CDR3 is 15 residues. CDR1 is MNHEY, CDR2 SVGAGI, per germline. Trimming left V 2 bases short and J 7 bases short, with 17 bases between. The CDR3 here is CASSYPTRGLHEAFF. The CDR3 DNA reads as TGTGCCAGCAGTTACCCTACGCGGGGACTACATGAAGCTTTCTTT.

This chain joins TRBV29-1 and TRBJ2-7; tentatively, D is TRBD2 (6 bases). The V and J ends lost 2 bases and 1 base respectively, with 9 bases between them. This CDR3 has 13 amino acids. Germline V gives CDR1 SQVTM, CDR2 ANQGSEA. The CDR3 DNA is TGCAGCGTTGAACCGGGAGAGTCCTACGAGCAGTACTTC. Amino acid sequence: CSVEPGESYEQYF.

In its sample, this clonotype was seen many times. The V call is TRBV7-3, the J call TRBJ2-1, with TRBD2 matching 7 bases. Germline V CDR1 and CDR2: SGHTA, FQGTGA. The CDR3 runs 18 residues. The trim removed 1 base at V and 1 base at J, leaving 10 bases unmatched. The DNA of the CDR3 is TGTGCCAGCAGCTTAAACCCATCCTCGCGGGAGTCCTACAATGAGCAGTTCTTC. It translates to CASSLNPSSRESYNEQFF.

This clonotype was detected only a few times. The V call is TRBV20-1, the J call TRBJ2-1; TRBD2 matches 11 bases. The CDR3 totals 15 residues. Germline V lookup: CDR1 DFQATT, CDR2 SNEGSKA (reference sequence). Trimming took 6 bases from V and 8 from J; bases not matched to a gene: 12. The CDR3 bases are TGCAGTGCAGGGGGGACTAGCGGAGACGGCTATGAGCAGTTCTTC. It specifies CSAGGTSGDGYEQFF.

The chain links TRBV29-1 to TRBJ2-3, with D uncertain. Germline CDR1 is SQVTM and CDR2 is ANQGSEA. This CDR3 comprises 14 residues. V was shortened by 3 bases and J by 4 bases, with 14 bases between the two germline ends. The DNA for the CDR3 is TGCAGCGTTGAGGGAAGCCCCCTCCCAGATACGCAGTATTTT. Translating it yields CSVEGSPLPDTQYF.

The chain carries TRBV6-1 and TRBJ1-5; D remains unclear. This CDR3 is built from 14 residues. Trimming removed 1 base from V and 10 bases from J, with 14 bases in between. Germline values: CDR1 MNHNS, CDR2 SASEGT. This CDR3 is CASSEGFVVDPQHF. In DNA, the CDR3 is TGTGCCAGCAGTGAAGGGTTTGTCGTGGATCCCCAGCATTTT.

This clonotype was counted a few times. The gene calls are TRBV29-1 and TRBJ2-5; D is possibly TRBD1 (5 bases). Germline V gene sequence: CDR1 SQVTM, CDR2 ANQGSEA. V was clipped by 8 bases and J by 5 bases, with 12 bases between them. The CDR3 runs 11 residues. The CDR3 region has the DNA TGCAGCCCCAGGGTTGGGGAGACCCAGTACTTC. This sequence encodes CSPRVGETQYF.

About this clonotype: This may arise from a read error, as a much more abundant clone is one base away. This rearrangement joins TRBV10-3 to TRBJ2-5; D remains unclear. The germline V gene encodes CDR1 ENHRY and CDR2 SYGVKD. Trimming stripped 11 bases from V and 11 bases from J, with 24 bases between. This CDR3 spans 13 amino acids. The CDR3, as DNA: TGTGCCTCCCAAGGGTCCCGAGAGGATGAGCAGTACTTC. Protein: CASQGSREDEQYF.

This clonotype has ten or more counts. The genes are TRBV28 and TRBJ2-7; D may be TRBD2 (6 bases). This CDR3 spans 12 amino acids. With 11 bases removed from V and 1 base from J, the gap between germline ends came to 12 bases. Germline CDR1 is MDHEN and CDR2 is SYDVKM. As DNA, the CDR3 is TGTGCCGTACGGAGGGGATCCTACGAGCAGTACTTC. Translation gives CAVRRGSYEQYF.

Comment on this clonotype: Possible read error: a much larger clone is one base away. This chain joins TRBV7-2 and TRBJ2-1; a possible D gene is TRBD1 (6 bases). Germline V gives CDR1 SGHTA, CDR2 FQGNSA. This CDR3 has 15 residues. The V end lost 4 bases, the J end lost 4 bases, and 14 bases lay between the germline ends. The DNA for the CDR3 is TGTGCCAGCAGCTCCGACAGGACTCCTTACAATGAGCAGTTCTTC. Encoded protein: CASSSDRTPYNEQFF.

This clonotype is a singleton in its sample. The V gene is TRBV4-2, the J gene TRBJ2-1; 9 bases fit TRBD2. This CDR3 comprises 16 residues. V shed 4 bases and J 5 bases; nucleotides not matched to a gene: 9. Germline V gene data show CDR1 as LGHNA and CDR2 as YNFKEQ. CDR3 sequence (DNA): TGTGCCAGCAGCCCTCATGAGACTAGCGGTAACAATGAGCAGTTCTTC. Its translation: CASSPHETSGNNEQFF.

The chain recombines TRBV12-3 or TRBV12-4 with TRBJ2-2; D not resolved. The CDR3 contains 15 residues. Trimming took 3 bases from V and 4 from J, leaving 12 bases between them. CDR3 region: CASSFPEPSTGELFF. The CDR3 DNA reads TGTGCCAGCAGTTTTCCCGAACCGAGCACCGGGGAGCTGTTTTTT.

The rearrangement joins TRBV28 to TRBJ2-7; D might be TRBD1 (5 bases). There are 11 residues in the CDR3. Germline V lookup: CDR1 MDHEN, CDR2 SYDVKM. V shed 7 bases and J shed 4 bases, with 8 bases lying between them. The CDR3 nucleotides read TGTGCCAGCACCTCAGGGTACGAGCAGTACTTC. Translating it yields CASTSGYEQYF.

The V and J genes are TRBV24-1 and TRBJ2-3, with D hard to call. The CDR3 totals 16 residues. The germline CDR1 and CDR2 sequences are KGHDR and SFDVKD. With 3 bases removed from V and 1 base from J, the gap between germline ends came to 13 bases. The CDR3 reads CATSDVAEIGTDTQYF. The CDR3 nucleotides are TGTGCCACCAGTGATGTCGCGGAGATAGGCACAGATACGCAGTATTTT.

Of note for this clonotype: Its ends do not fully match the called genes, so a read error is possible. The V gene is TRBV5-1, the J gene TRBJ2-4, with 10 bases fitting TRBD2. Germline assignment: CDR1 SGHRS and CDR2 YFSETQ. The CDR3 is made up of 17 amino acids. The CDR3 region is CASSSVAGGLAKNIRYF. Here the CDR3 DNA reads TGCGCCAGCAGCTCGGTAGCGGGAGGCCTAGCCAAAAACATTCGGTACTTC.

Comment on this clonotype: This clone may be a read error of a much larger clone one base away. The chain has TRBV5-4 and TRBJ2-7, with D perhaps matching TRBD1 or TRBD2 (5 bases each). CDR3 length: 15 residues. CDR1 and CDR2 from the germline V gene are SGHNT and YYREEE (reference sequence). Trimming took off 0 bases at V and 7 bases at J, with 17 bases between the two ends. The CDR3 DNA reads TGTGCCAGCAGCTTGGGGACGGGACCCTACAATGAGCAGTACTTC. It yields the protein CASSLGTGPYNEQYF. The complete variable domain, with remaining parts taken from reference TRBV5-4 and TRBJ2-7, reads ETGVTQSPTHLIKTRGQQVTLRCSSQSGHNTVSWYQQALGQGPQFIFQYYREEENGRGNFPPRFSGLQFPNYSSELNVNALELDDSALYLCASSLGTGPYNEQYFGPGTRLTVT.

In regard to this clonotype: A much larger clone differs from this one at a single base, so this may be a read error. The chain uses TRBV28 and TRBJ2-5; possible D gene TRBD2, 5 bases. V was pared by 5 bases and J by 11 bases, with 18 bases between. The germline CDR1 and CDR2 sequences are MDHEN and SYDVKM. This CDR3 contains 13 residues. For the CDR3, the DNA is TGTGCCAGCAGTAAAATCAGGTTCGGGGAGCAGTACTTC. It is translated as CASSKIRFGEQYF.

This clonotype was seen more than once but under ten times. J is TRBJ2-3 and V is TRBV7-3; 9 bases agree with TRBD1. Per germline, CDR1 SGHTA and CDR2 FQGTGA. The junction had 4 bases not matched to a gene; V was cut back by 0 bases and J by 0 bases. The CDR3 contains 17 residues. CDR3 sequence reads: CASSLTGQGLSTDTQYF. The CDR3 DNA follows: TGTGCCAGCAGCTTAACGGGACAGGGTCTTAGCACAGATACGCAGTATTTT.

The chain carries TRBV20-1 and TRBJ2-1, with 8 bases fitting TRBD2. The CDR3 loop spans 14 amino acids. Germline CDR1 reads DFQATT; CDR2 reads SNEGSKA (reference sequence). With 6 bases clipped from V and 5 bases from J, the junction kept 9 bases outside the gene matches. This CDR3 is CSARPGLGNNEQFF. CDR3 sequence (DNA): TGCAGTGCACGACCGGGACTAGGGAACAATGAGCAGTTCTTC.

This chain connects TRBV12-3 or TRBV12-4 to TRBJ2-1; 8 bases align to TRBD1. Unmatched junction bases numbered 9, after V lost 6 bases and J lost 14 bases. The CDR3 totals 12 residues. CDR3 in DNA: TGTGCCAGCAGAGAACACGGACAGGGAGAGTTCTTC. This gives the protein CASREHGQGEFF.

The chain joins TRBV20-1 to TRBJ1-2; D possibly corresponds to TRBD1 (5 bases). CDR1 is DFQATT, CDR2 SNEGSKA, per germline (reference sequence). The ends were cut back, 0 bases at V and 4 bases at J, with 15 bases in the middle. The CDR3 contains 15 residues. The CDR3 region is CSARDRAGWAYGYTF. DNA for the CDR3: TGCAGTGCTAGAGATCGGGCAGGGTGGGCCTATGGCTACACCTTC.

About this clonotype itself: A clone one base away is much larger, so this may be a read error. This chain uses TRBV24-1 with TRBJ2-5, with 10 bases that match TRBD2. Germline values: CDR1 KGHDR, CDR2 SFDVKD. The length of the CDR3 is 13 residues. V shed 9 bases and J 11 bases; nucleotides not matched to a gene: 11. This chain's CDR3 is CATALAGRNEQYF. The CDR3 DNA reads as TGTGCCACCGCACTAGCGGGAAGAAATGAGCAGTACTTC.

There are a few counts of this clonotype. The chain joins TRBV15 to TRBJ2-3; D ambiguous. V gave up 0 bases and J gave up 8 bases, with 12 bases separating them. CDR1 LNHNV and CDR2 YYDKDF come from the germline V gene (reference sequence). The CDR3 has 14 amino acids. In DNA form, the CDR3 reads TGTGCCACCAGCAGAGATAAGTGGCTCGTTACGCAGTATTTT. It specifies CATSRDKWLVTQYF.